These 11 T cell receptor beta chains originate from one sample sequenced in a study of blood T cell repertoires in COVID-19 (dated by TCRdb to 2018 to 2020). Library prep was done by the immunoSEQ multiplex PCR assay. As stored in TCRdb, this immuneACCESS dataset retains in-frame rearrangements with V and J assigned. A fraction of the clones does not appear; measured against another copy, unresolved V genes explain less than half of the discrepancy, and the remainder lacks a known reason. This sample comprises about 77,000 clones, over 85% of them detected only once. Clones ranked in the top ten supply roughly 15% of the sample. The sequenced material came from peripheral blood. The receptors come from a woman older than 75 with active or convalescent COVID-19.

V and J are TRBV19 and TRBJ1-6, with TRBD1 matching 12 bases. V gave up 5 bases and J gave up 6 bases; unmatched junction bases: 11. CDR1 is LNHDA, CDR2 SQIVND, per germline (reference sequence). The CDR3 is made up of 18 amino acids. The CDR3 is CASSPRDRGRWGNSPLHF. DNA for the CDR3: TGTGCCAGTAGTCCTCGGGACAGGGGGCGCTGGGGTAATTCACCCCTCCACTTT.

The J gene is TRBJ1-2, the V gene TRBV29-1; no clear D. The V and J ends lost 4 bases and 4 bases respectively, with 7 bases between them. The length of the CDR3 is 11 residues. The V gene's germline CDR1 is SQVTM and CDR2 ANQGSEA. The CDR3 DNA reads TGCAGCGTTGGGAGCTCCTATGGCTACACCTTC. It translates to CSVGSSYGYTF.

CDR3 DNA sequence: TGTGCCAGCTCACCAGTTCTACAGGGGAACTATGGCTACACCTTC. Translated: CASSPVLQGNYGYTF. V gene TRBV18 combines with J gene TRBJ1-2; 7 bases are a match to TRBD1. The length of the CDR3 is 15 residues. Germline CDR1 KGHSH, CDR2 LQKENI. The V and J ends lost 2 bases and 2 bases, in that order; junction bases with no gene match: 5.

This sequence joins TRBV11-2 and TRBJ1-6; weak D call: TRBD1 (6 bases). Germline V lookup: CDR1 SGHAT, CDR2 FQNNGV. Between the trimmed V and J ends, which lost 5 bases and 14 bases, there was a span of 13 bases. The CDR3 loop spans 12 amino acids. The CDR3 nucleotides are TGTGCCAGCAGCCACCTTCGGGACACCCTCCACTTT. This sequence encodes CASSHLRDTLHF.

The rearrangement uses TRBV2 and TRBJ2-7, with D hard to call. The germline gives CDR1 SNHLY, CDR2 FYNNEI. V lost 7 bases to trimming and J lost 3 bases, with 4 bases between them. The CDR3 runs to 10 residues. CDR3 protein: CASTLYEQYF. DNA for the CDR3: TGTGCCAGCACCCTCTACGAGCAGTACTTC.

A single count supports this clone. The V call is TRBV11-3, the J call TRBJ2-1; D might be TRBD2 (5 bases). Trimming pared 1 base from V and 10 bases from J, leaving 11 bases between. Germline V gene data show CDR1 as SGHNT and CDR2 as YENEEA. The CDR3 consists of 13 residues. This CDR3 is CASSLVPGIEQFF. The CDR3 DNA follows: TGTGCCAGCAGCTTAGTGCCGGGGATAGAGCAGTTCTTC.

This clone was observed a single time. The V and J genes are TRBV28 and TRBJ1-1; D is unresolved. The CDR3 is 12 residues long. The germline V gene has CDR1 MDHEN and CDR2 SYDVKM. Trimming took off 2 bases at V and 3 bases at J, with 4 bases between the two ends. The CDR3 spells CASSLRDTEAFF. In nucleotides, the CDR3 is TGTGCCAGCAGTTTACGGGACACTGAAGCTTTCTTT.

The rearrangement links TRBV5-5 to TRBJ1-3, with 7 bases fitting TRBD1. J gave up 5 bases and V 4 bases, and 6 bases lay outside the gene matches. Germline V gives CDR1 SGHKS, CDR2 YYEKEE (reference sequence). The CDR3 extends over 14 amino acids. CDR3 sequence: CASSPGQTRNTIYF. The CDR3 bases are TGTGCCAGCAGCCCGGGACAGACCAGAAACACCATATATTTT.

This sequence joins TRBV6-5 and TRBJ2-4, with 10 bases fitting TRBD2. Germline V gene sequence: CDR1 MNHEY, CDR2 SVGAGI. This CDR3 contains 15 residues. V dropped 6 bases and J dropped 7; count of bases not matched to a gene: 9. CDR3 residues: CASRVAGGKRNIQYF. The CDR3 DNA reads TGTGCCAGCAGGGTAGCGGGGGGCAAACGGAACATTCAGTACTTC.

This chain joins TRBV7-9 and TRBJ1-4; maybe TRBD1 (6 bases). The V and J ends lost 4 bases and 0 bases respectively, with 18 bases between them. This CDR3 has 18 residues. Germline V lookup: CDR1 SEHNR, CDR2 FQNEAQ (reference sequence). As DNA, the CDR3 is TGTGCCAGCAGCTCCCCCCAAGGGACACCAGCAACTAATGAAAAACTGTTTTTT. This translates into CASSSPQGTPATNEKLFF.

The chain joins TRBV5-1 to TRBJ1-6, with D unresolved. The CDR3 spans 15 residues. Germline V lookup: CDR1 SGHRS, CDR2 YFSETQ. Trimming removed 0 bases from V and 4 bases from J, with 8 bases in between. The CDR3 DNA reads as TGCGCCAGCAGCTTGGTACAGCTGTATAATTCACCCCTCCACTTT. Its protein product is CASSLVQLYNSPLHF.